This T cell receptor beta chain came from a study of T-cell memory formation after mild COVID-19. Study background: The TCR clusters were mostly specific to one donor.

Study-level findings and limits: Clones that contracted from day 15 to 85 had balanced CD4/CD8; later expanders were CD4+ biased. Whether second-wave clones peaking at day 37 were SARS-CoV-2 specific went unconfirmed.

Germline values: CDR1 SGDLS, CDR2 YYNGEE. The CDR3 extends over 16 amino acids. With 0 bases removed from V and 6 bases from J, the gap between germline ends came to 17 bases. This clonotype showed up just a few times. The antigen remains undetermined. Employing constant-segment primers, 5'RACE generated TCR alpha and TCR beta cDNA libraries bearing sample barcodes and UMIs. TCRdb re-analysed the 5' RACE reads in MiXCR, keeping a single row per CDR3 protein. The sample shows 55,000 to 75,000 distinct CDR3 sequences, about 27% of them seen only once. The J gene is TRBJ2-3, the V gene TRBV9, with TRBD2 as a possible D gene (7 bases). The TCR comes from a man younger than 35 who had mild COVID-19 (a few samples of this study predate the infection). Cell type and time point are not known. Sequencing input: PBMCs or a T cell subset sorted from them (not recorded which). The CDR3: CASSVGGRGASDTQYF. The CDR3 DNA follows: TGTGCCAGCAGCGTAGGAGGGAGGGGGGCCTCGGATACGCAGTATTTT.